These 25 T cell receptor beta chains were sequenced from one sample in a study of T cells in Graves' hyperthyroidism and ophthalmopathy. Amplification of TCR beta CDR3 regions used RNA as the template. The HTBI primer set drove a first-round RT-PCR of the TCR CDR3. TCRdb independently ran MiXCR on the multiplex PCR reads; one entry per CDR3 protein. The sample has around 620,000 distinct CDR3 sequences; about 45% are singletons. Material for sequencing was peripheral blood or thyroid tissue (not recorded which). These receptor sequences come from an adult woman with Graves' disease, either hyperthyroidism or ophthalmopathy (not recorded which).

The chain links TRBV9 to TRBJ2-5, with no clear D. The ends were cut back, 0 bases at V and 0 bases at J, with 12 bases in the middle. CDR1 and CDR2 (germline): SGDLS, YYNGEE. There are 16 residues in the CDR3. For the CDR3, the DNA is TGTGCCAGCAGCGTAGCTTCGAACCTGTACCAAGAGACCCAGTACTTC. This sequence encodes CASSVASNLYQETQYF.

This clonotype was counted at least ten times. The V and J genes are TRBV12-3 or TRBV12-4 and TRBJ1-5; D is perhaps TRBD1 (6 bases). Trimming removed 7 bases at V and 9 bases at J, with 16 bases between. The CDR3 extends over 13 amino acids. The CDR3 loop reads CASILGGRGPQHF. The CDR3 nucleotides read TGTGCCAGCATACTCGGGGGGCGGGGGCCCCAGCATTTT.

The chain uses TRBV7-9 and TRBJ2-2; no clear D. Deletions cut 5 bases from V and 8 bases from J, with 12 bases between. The CDR3 runs to 13 residues. Germline lookup yields CDR1 SEHNR and CDR2 FQNEAQ (reference sequence). Here the CDR3 DNA reads TGTGCCAGCAGCGATAGTAGGAGAGGGGAGCTGTTTTTT. Amino acids: CASSDSRRGELFF.

This chain uses TRBV7-6 with TRBJ1-1; the D gene is possibly TRBD1 (5 bases). V was cut by 4 bases and J by 1 base, with 10 bases left in between. Germline V lookup: CDR1 SGHVS, CDR2 FNYEAQ. This CDR3 comprises 14 residues. In DNA form, the CDR3 reads TGTGCCAGCAGCTGGGCGGGGGGGAACACTGAAGCTTTCTTT. This encodes CASSWAGGNTEAFF. The variable domain in full, completed from reference TRBV7-6 and TRBJ1-1, reads GAGVSQSPRYKVTKRGQDVALRCDPISGHVSLYWYRQALGQGPEFLTYFNYEAQQDKSGLPNDRFSAERPEGSISTLTIQRTEQRDSAMYRCASSWAGGNTEAFFGQGTRLTVV.

Remarks on this clonotype: The CDR3 does not end in the conserved phenylalanine or tryptophan, so this is likely a read error. The rearrangement joins TRBV12-3 or TRBV12-4 to TRBJ2-5, with D hard to call. CDR3 length equals 14 residues. Trimming left V 2 bases short and J 1 base short, with 8 bases between. The CDR3 reads CASSLRRIQETQYY. The CDR3 region has the DNA TGTGCCAGCAGTTTAAGGCGTATCCAAGAGACCCAGTACTAC.

The chain uses TRBV10-3 and TRBJ1-5; D is possibly TRBD1 (5 bases). Per the germline V gene, CDR1 is ENHRY and CDR2 is SYGVKD. The CDR3 has 15 residues. The germline V and J ends were trimmed by 2 bases and 0 bases, with 8 bases remaining between them. CDR3 amino acids: CAISEDRYSNQPQHF. DNA for the CDR3: TGTGCCATCAGTGAGGACAGATATAGCAATCAGCCCCAGCATTTT.

The CDR3 coding sequence is TGTGCCAGCAGTGAATTTCAAGGGCAGGGAAACACTGAAGCTTTCTTT. As protein: CASSEFQGQGNTEAFF. The gene calls are TRBV25-1 and TRBJ1-1; possibly TRBD1 for D (5 bases). CDR1 and CDR2 (germline): MGHDK, SYGVNS. The germline V and J ends were trimmed by 1 base and 2 bases, with 14 bases remaining between them. The CDR3 is made up of 16 amino acids. Full variable domain (outside the CDR3, taken from reference TRBV25-1 and TRBJ1-1): EADIYQTPRYLVIGTGKKITLECSQTMGHDKMYWYQQDPGMELHLIHYSYGVNSTEKGDLSSESTVSRIRTEHFPLTLESARPSHTSQYLCASSEFQGQGNTEAFFGQGTRLTVV.

This clonotype was seen only a few times. The chain has TRBV28 and TRBJ1-2, with a possible D match to TRBD1 (6 bases). The V and J ends lost 6 bases and 2 bases respectively, with 10 bases between them. From germline, CDR1 is MDHEN and CDR2 SYDVKM. CDR3 length equals 13 residues. The CDR3 sequence is CASRSTGNYGYTF. CDR3 DNA: TGTGCCAGCAGATCCACAGGGAACTATGGCTACACCTTC.

The chain couples TRBV11-2 to TRBJ2-1; the D call may be TRBD1 or TRBD2 (5 bases each). The CDR3 sequence is 11 residues long. The germline gives CDR1 SGHAT, CDR2 FQNNGV. V dropped 1 base and J dropped 15 bases, with 10 bases sitting between them. In DNA form, the CDR3 reads TGTGCCAGCAGCTTAGGGGACGCGGGGTTCTTC. Translation gives CASSLGDAGFF.

The V gene is TRBV7-9, the J gene TRBJ1-6; the match to TRBD1 covers 8 bases. Germline CDR1 reads SEHNR; CDR2 reads FQNEAQ (reference sequence). CDR3 size: 19 residues. J lost 9 bases, V lost 5 bases, and 21 bases had no gene match. The CDR3 nucleotides are TGTGCCAGCAGCCCGACGCCGACAATCCGGACAGGGTTCGGTTCACCCCTCCACTTT. Amino acids: CASSPTPTIRTGFGSPLHF.

This clonotype was seen only once. The V and J genes are TRBV2 and TRBJ1-5; D unclear. Germline CDR1 SNHLY, CDR2 FYNNEI. Trimming shortened V by 6 bases and J by 11 bases, and 8 bases separated the two germline ends. The CDR3 has 10 residues. The CDR3 nucleotides read TGTGCCAGCAGCGCGTCGGCCCAGCATTTT. It translates to CASSASAQHF.

V and J are TRBV10-3 and TRBJ1-1, with D perhaps matching TRBD1 (5 bases). V was shortened by 11 bases and J by 4 bases, with 26 bases between the two germline ends. Germline CDR1 is ENHRY and CDR2 is SYGVKD. The CDR3 consists of 16 residues. The CDR3 DNA is TGTGCCTCCCAGGGTGGAGGTCTCGGCGGAGCCACTGAAGCTTTCTTT. Its protein product is CASQGGGLGGATEAFF.

The chain recombines TRBV7-8 with TRBJ1-1; D ambiguous. Trimming left V 0 bases short and J 2 bases short, with 10 bases between. Germline values: CDR1 SGHVS, CDR2 FQNEAQ. The CDR3 is made up of 15 amino acids. CDR3 nucleotide sequence: TGTGCCAGCAGCTTAGCTGGAGCGGGAAACACTGAAGCTTTCTTT. Its translation is CASSLAGAGNTEAFF.

The chain joins TRBV6-1 to TRBJ1-3; 7 bases match TRBD1. Germline CDR1 and CDR2: MNHNS and SASEGT. The CDR3 has 13 amino acids. The V gene end was trimmed by 7 bases and the J gene end by 5 bases; junction bases not matched to a gene: 5. CDR3 loop: CASNLQGRNTIYF. As DNA, the CDR3 is TGTGCCAGCAACCTACAGGGGCGAAACACCATATATTTT.

As to this clonotype: The junction departs from germline at one end; a sequencing error may be responsible. The chain couples TRBV5-1 to TRBJ1-6; D gene unclear. The CDR3 has 15 residues. Germline loops: CDR1 SGHRS, CDR2 YFSETQ. The CDR3, as DNA: TGTGCCAGCAGCTCCCGGGTGTCGCGGGTGTCACCCCTCCACTTT. Amino acid sequence: CASSSRVSRVSPLHF.

The chain carries TRBV15 and TRBJ1-5, with 8 bases lining up with TRBD1. With V trimmed by 10 bases and J by 2 bases, 4 bases remained unmatched. In germline, CDR1 is LNHNV, CDR2 YYDKDF (reference sequence). The CDR3 consists of 13 residues. CDR3 in amino acids: CASDRGGNQPQHF. The CDR3 DNA follows: TGTGCCAGCGACAGGGGAGGCAATCAGCCCCAGCATTTT.

The chain joins TRBV29-1 to TRBJ1-4; the D is unclear. V was pared by 0 bases and J by 8 bases, with 10 bases between. This CDR3 contains 13 residues. CDR1 and CDR2 (germline): SQVTM, ANQGSEA. CDR3 sequence (DNA): TGCAGCGTTGAAGAGGGGTTCGGCGAAAAACTGTTTTTT. Translated: CSVEEGFGEKLFF.

Ten or more counts support this clonotype. The rearrangement links TRBV9 to TRBJ2-7; D gene unclear. Per germline, CDR1 SGDLS and CDR2 YYNGEE. The CDR3 runs to 14 residues. V was trimmed by 4 bases and J by 3 bases, leaving 14 bases between them. CDR3 sequence reads: CASSLRPSNYEQYF. Written as DNA, the CDR3 is TGTGCCAGCAGCCTCCGTCCGTCAAACTACGAGCAGTACTTC. Full variable domain (remainder filled in from reference TRBV9 and TRBJ2-7): DSGVTQTPKHLITATGQRVTLRCSPRSGDLSVYWYQQSLDQGLQFLIQYYNGEERAKGNILERFSAQQFPDLHSELNLSSLELGDSALYFCASSLRPSNYEQYFGPGTRLTVT.

There are many counts of this clonotype. The V and J genes are TRBV20-1 and TRBJ1-6; D call uncertain. CDR3 length: 14 amino acids. CDR1 is DFQATT, CDR2 SNEGSKA, per germline (reference sequence). V was cut by 5 bases and J by 4 bases, with 12 bases left in between. CDR3 sequence (DNA): TGCAGTGCTGCGGACGGAGATTATAATTCACCCCTCCACTTT. Residues: CSAADGDYNSPLHF.

This CDR3 reads CAVRELEETQYF. The CDR3 DNA reads as TGTGCCGTCCGGGAGTTAGAAGAGACCCAGTACTTC. V usage is TRBV10-3 and J usage is TRBJ2-5; D might be TRBD2 (6 bases). Germline V gene sequence: CDR1 ENHRY, CDR2 SYGVKD. Trimming took off 11 bases at V and 3 bases at J, with 13 bases between the two ends. The CDR3 has 12 amino acids.

Here the CDR3 DNA reads TGTGCCATCAGTGTTTTGGCGGAGCACACAGATACGCAGTATTTT. It is translated as CAISVLAEHTDTQYF. The rearrangement joins TRBV10-3 to TRBJ2-3; D gene uncertain. V gave up 4 bases and J gave up 2 bases, with 13 bases separating them. CDR1 and CDR2 (germline): ENHRY, SYGVKD. The CDR3 runs to 15 residues.

This chain links TRBV10-1 with TRBJ1-1, with no clear D. Germline V lookup: CDR1 WNHNN, CDR2 SYGVQD (reference sequence). V was trimmed by 6 bases and J by 0 bases, leaving 11 bases between them. The CDR3 has 14 amino acids. The chain's CDR3 is CASSVDQMNTEAFF. The CDR3 DNA follows: TGCGCCAGCAGCGTGGATCAGATGAACACTGAAGCTTTCTTT.

This clonotype occurred many times. The chain joins TRBV7-9 to TRBJ1-1; 11 bases are a match to TRBD1. The CDR3 has 17 residues. The V gene's germline CDR1 is SEHNR and CDR2 FQNEAQ (reference sequence). V shed 4 bases and J 2 bases; nucleotides not matched to a gene: 9. CDR3 coding DNA: TGTGCCAGCAGCTCACTAGCCGGGACAGGGGGAAACACTGAAGCTTTCTTT. This translates into CASSSLAGTGGNTEAFF.

This clonotype was detected once. The V gene is TRBV7-9, the J gene TRBJ2-7, with TRBD2 matching 8 bases. J lost 7 bases, V lost 5 bases, and 22 bases had no gene match. The CDR3 is 18 amino acids. Germline values: CDR1 SEHNR, CDR2 FQNEAQ (reference sequence). This CDR3 reads CASSANVRSGEPYNEQYF. CDR3 nucleotide sequence: TGTGCCAGCAGCGCAAACGTCCGTAGCGGGGAACCCTACAATGAGCAGTACTTC.

In its sample, this clonotype was seen a few times. This chain connects TRBV10-3 to TRBJ2-2; 10 nucleotides line up with TRBD2. Germline values: CDR1 ENHRY, CDR2 SYGVKD. J was trimmed by 4 bases and V by 6 bases; bases with no gene match: 5. The CDR3 runs 15 residues. This CDR3 is CAIRRAGGGTGELFF. The CDR3 DNA is TGTGCCATCAGACGAGCGGGAGGGGGCACCGGGGAGCTGTTTTTT.